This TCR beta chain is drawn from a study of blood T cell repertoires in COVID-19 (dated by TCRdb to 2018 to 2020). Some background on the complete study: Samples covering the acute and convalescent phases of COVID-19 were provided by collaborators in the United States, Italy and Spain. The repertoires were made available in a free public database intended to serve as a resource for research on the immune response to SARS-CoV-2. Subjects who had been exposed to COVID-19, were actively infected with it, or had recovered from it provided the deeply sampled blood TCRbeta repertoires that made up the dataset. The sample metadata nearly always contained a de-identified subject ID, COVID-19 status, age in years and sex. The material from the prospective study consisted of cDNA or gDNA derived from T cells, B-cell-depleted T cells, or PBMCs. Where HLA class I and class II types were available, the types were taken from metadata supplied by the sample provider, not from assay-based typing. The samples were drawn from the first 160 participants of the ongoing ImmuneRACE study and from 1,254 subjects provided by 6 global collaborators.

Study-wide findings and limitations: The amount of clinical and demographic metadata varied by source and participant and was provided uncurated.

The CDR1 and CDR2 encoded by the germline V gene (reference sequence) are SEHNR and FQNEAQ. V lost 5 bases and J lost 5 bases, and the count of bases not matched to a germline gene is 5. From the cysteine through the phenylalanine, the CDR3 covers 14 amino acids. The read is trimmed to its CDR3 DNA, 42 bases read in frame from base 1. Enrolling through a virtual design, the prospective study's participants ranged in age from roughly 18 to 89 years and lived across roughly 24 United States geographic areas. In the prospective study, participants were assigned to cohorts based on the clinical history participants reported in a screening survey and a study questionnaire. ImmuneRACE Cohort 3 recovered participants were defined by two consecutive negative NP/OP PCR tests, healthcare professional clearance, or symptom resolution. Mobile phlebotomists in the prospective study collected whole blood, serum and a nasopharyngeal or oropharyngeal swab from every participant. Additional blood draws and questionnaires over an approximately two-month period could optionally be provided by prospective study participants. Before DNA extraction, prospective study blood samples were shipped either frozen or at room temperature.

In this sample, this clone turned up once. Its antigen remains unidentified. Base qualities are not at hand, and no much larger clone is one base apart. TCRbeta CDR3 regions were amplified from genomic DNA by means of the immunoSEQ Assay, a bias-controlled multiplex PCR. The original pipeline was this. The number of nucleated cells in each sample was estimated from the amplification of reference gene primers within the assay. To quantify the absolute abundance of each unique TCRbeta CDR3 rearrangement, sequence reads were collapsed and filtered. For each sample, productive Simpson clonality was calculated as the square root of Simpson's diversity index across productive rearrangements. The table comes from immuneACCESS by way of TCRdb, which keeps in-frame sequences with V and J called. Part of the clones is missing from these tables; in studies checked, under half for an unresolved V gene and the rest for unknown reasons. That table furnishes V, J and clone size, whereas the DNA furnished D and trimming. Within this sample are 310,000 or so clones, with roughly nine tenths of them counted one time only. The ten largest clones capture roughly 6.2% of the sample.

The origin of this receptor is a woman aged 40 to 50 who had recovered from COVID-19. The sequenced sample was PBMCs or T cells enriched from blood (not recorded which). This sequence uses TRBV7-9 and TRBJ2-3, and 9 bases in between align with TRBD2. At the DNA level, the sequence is TGTGCCAGCAGCGCCGGACTAGCGATAGATACGCAGTATTTT. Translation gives CASSAGLAIDTQYF.